The clone carrying this T cell receptor beta chain turned up a few times. Its specificity is unknown. V lost 3 bases and J 0 bases, leaving 9 bases between the germline ends. The CDR3 extends over 15 amino acids. Germline CDR1 is SGHNT and CDR2 is YENEEA. The data derive from a study of blood T cells in healthy people across ages. The study, taken as a whole, reports: Roughly linear declines in TCR beta diversity per million T cells occurred with age.

The second PCR ran about 6 to 12 cycles with a sample-barcoded 5' primer and J-beta primers. TCRdb reprocessed the 5' RACE reads via MiXCR and lists one record per CDR3 protein. The table records 500,000 to 650,000 distinct CDR3 sequences, about 29% of them present only once. The same sample was also studied in work on T cells of mothers and their children.

This TCR came from a boy aged 2 to 9 in good health. What was sequenced was blood. J is TRBJ2-1 and V is TRBV11-3; D possibly corresponds to TRBD2 (6 bases). CDR3 in amino acids: CASSFRESSYNEQFF. Written as DNA, the CDR3 is TGTGCCAGCAGCTTCCGGGAGAGCTCCTACAATGAGCAGTTCTTC.